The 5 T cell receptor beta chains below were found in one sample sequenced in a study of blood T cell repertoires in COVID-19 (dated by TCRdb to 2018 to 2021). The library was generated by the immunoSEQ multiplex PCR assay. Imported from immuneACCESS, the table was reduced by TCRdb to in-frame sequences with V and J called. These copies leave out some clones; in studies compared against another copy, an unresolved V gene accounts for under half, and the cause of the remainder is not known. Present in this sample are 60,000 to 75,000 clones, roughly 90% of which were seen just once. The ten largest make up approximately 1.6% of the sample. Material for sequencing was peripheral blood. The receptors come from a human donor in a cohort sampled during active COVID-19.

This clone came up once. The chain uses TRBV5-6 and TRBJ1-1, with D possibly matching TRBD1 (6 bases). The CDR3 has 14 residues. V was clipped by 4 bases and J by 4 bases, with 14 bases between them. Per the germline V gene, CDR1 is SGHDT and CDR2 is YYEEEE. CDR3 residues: CASSPVGAPTEAFF. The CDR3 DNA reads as TGTGCCAGCAGCCCTGTGGGGGCGCCCACTGAAGCTTTCTTT.

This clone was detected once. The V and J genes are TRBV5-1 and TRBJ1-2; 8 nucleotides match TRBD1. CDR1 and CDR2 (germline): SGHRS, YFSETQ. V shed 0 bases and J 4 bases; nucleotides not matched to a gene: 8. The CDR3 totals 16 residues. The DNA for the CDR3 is TGCGCCAGCAGCTTGGTTCCGACAGGGGATTTCTATGGCTACACCTTC. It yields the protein CASSLVPTGDFYGYTF.

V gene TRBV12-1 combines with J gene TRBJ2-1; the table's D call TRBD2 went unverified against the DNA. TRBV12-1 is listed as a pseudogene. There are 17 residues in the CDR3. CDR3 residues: CASSPRLAGGRGNEQFF. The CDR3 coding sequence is TGTGCCAGCAGCCCCCGACTAGCGGGAGGGCGAGGCAATGAGCAGTTCTTC.

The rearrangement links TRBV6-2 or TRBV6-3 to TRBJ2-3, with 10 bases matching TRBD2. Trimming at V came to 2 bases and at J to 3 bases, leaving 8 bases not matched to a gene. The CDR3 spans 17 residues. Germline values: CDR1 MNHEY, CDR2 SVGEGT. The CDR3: CASSYGLAGVLTDTQYF. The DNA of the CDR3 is TGTGCCAGCAGTTACGGCCTAGCGGGAGTATTAACAGATACGCAGTATTTT.

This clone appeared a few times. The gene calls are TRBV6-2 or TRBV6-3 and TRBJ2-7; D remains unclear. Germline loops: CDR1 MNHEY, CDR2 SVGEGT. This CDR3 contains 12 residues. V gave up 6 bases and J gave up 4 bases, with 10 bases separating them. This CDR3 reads CASSDTSYEQYF. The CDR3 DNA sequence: TGTGCCAGCAGCGACACGAGTTACGAGCAGTACTTC.